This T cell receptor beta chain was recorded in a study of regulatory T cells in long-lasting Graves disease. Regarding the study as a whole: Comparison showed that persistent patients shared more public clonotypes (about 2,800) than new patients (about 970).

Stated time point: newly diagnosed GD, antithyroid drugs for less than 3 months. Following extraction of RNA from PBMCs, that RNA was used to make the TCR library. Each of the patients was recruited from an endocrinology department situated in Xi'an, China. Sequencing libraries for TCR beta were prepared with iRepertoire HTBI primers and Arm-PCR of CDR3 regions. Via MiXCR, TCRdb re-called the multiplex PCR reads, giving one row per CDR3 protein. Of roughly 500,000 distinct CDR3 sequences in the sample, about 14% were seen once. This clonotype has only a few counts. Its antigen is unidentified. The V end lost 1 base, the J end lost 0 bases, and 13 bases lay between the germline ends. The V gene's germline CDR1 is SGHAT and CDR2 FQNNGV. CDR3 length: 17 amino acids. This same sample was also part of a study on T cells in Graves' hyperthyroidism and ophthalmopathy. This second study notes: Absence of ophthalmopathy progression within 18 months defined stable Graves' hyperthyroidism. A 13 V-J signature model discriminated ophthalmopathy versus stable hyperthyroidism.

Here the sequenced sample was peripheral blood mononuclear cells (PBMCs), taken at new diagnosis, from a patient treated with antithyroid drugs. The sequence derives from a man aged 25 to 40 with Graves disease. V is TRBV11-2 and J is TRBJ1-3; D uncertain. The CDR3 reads CASSLGLGRYSGNTIYF. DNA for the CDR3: TGTGCCAGCAGCTTAGGTCTGGGCAGGTACTCTGGAAACACCATATATTTT.